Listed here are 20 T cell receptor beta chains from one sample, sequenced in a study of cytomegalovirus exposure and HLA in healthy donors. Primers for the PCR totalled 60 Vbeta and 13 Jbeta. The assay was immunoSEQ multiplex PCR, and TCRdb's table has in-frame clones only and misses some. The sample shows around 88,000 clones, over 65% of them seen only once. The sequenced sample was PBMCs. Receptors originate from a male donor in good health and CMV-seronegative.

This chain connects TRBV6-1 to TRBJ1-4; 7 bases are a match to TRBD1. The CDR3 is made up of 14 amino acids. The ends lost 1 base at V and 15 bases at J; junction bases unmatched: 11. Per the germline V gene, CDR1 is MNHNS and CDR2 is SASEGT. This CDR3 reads CASSEGDRMKKVFF. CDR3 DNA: TGTGCCAGCAGTGAAGGGGACAGAATGAAAAAGGTGTTTTTT.

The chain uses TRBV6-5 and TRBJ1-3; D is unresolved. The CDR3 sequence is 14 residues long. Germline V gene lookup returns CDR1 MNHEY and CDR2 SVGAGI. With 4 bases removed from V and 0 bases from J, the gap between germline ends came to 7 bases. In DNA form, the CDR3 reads TGTGCCAGCAGTTGGGAGAGCTCTGGAAACACCATATATTTT. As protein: CASSWESSGNTIYF.

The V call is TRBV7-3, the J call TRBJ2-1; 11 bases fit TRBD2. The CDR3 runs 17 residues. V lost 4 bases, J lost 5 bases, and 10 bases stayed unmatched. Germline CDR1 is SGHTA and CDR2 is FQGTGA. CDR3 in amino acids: CASSSIATSGKHNEQFF. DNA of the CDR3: TGTGCCAGCAGCTCTATAGCGACTAGCGGGAAGCACAATGAGCAGTTCTTC. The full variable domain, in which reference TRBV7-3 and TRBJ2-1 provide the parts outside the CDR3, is GAGVSQTPSNKVTEKGKYVELRCDPISGHTALYWYRQSLGQGPEFLIYFQGTGAADDSGLPNDRFFAVRPEGSVSTLKIQRTERGDSAVYLCASSSIATSGKHNEQFFGPGTRLTVL.

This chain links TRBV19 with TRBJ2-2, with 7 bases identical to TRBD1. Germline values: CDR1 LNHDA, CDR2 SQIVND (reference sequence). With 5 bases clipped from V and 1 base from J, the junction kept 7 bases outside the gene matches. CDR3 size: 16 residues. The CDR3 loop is CASSSWDSENTGELFF. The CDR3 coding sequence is TGTGCCAGTAGTTCTTGGGACAGTGAGAACACCGGGGAGCTGTTTTTT.

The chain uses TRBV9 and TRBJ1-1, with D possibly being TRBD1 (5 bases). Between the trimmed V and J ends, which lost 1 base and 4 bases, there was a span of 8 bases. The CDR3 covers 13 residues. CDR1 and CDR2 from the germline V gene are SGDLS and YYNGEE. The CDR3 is CASSVQGFTEAFF. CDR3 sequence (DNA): TGTGCCAGCAGCGTACAGGGATTCACTGAAGCTTTCTTT.

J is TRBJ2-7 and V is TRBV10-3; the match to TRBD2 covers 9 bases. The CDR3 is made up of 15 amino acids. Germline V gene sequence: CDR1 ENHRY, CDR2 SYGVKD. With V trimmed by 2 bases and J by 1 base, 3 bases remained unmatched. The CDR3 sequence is CAISEGLAGSYEQYF. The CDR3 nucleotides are TGTGCCATCAGTGAGGGCCTAGCGGGATCCTACGAGCAGTACTTC.

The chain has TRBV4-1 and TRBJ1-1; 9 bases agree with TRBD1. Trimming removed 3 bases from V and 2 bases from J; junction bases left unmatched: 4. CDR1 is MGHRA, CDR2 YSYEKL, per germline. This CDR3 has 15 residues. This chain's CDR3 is CASSHPQGANTEAFF. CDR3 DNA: TGCGCCAGCAGCCACCCACAGGGGGCCAACACTGAAGCTTTCTTT.

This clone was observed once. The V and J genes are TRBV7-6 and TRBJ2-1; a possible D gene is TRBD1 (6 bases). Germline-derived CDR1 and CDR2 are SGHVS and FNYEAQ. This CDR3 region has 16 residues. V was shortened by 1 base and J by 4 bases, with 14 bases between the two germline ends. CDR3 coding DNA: TGTGCCAGCAGCTTAGGCGGTCAGGGGTATTACAATGAGCAGTTCTTC. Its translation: CASSLGGQGYYNEQFF.

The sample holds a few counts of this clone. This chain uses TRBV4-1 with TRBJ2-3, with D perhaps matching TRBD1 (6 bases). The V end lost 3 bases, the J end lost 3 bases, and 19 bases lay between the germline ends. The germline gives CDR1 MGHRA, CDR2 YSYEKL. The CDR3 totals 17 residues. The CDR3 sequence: CASSHRPDKGVTDTQYF. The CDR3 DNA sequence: TGCGCCAGCAGCCATCGCCCGGACAAGGGGGTAACAGATACGCAGTATTTT.

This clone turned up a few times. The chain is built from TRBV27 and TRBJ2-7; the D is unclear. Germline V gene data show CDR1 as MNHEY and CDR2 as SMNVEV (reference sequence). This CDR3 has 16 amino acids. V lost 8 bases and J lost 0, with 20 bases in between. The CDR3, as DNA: TGTGCCAGCCCGTCTCGTAGGTCGAGGTGCTCCTACGAGCAGTACTTC. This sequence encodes CASPSRRSRCSYEQYF.

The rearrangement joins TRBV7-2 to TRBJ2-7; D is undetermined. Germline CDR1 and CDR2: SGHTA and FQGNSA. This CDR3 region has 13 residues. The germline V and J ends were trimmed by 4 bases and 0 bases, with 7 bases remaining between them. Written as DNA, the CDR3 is TGTGCCAGCAGCTATACAGCCTCCTACGAGCAGTACTTC. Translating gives CASSYTASYEQYF.

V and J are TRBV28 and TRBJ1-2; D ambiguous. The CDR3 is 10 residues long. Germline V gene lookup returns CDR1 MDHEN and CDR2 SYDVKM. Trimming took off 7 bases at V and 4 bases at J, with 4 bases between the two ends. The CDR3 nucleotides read TGTGCCAGCACGTCCTATGGCTACACCTTC. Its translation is CASTSYGYTF.

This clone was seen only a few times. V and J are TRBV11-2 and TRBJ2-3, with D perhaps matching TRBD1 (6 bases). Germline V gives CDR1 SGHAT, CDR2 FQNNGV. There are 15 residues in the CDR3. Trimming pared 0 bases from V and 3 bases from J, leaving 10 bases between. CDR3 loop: CASSLDPDRTDTQYF. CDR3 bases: TGTGCCAGCAGCTTAGATCCGGACAGAACAGATACGCAGTATTTT.

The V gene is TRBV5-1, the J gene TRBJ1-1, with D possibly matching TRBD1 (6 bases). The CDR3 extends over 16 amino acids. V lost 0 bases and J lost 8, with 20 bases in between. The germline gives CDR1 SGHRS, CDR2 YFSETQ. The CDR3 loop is CASSLALRGPEGEAFF. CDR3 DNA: TGCGCCAGCAGCTTGGCCCTCAGGGGCCCCGAGGGGGAAGCTTTCTTT.

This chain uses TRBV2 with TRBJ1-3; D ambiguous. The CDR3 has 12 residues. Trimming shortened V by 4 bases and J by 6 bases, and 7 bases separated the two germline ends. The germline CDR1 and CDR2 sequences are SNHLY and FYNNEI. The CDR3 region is CASSGPSNTIYF. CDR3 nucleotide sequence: TGTGCCAGCAGTGGGCCCTCAAACACCATATATTTT.

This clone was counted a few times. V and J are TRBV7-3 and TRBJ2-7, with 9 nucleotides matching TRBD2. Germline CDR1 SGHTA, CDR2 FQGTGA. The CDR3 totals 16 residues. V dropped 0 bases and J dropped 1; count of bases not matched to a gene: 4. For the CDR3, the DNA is TGTGCCAGCAGCTTAACGCTCGCGGGAGGGTCCTACGAGCAGTACTTC. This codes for CASSLTLAGGSYEQYF.

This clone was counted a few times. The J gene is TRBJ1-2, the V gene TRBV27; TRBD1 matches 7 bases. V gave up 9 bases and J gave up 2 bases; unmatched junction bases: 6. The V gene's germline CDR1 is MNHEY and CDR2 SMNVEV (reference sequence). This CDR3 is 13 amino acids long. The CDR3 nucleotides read TGTGCCAGTAGCACACAGGGGAACTATGGCTACACCTTC. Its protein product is CASSTQGNYGYTF.

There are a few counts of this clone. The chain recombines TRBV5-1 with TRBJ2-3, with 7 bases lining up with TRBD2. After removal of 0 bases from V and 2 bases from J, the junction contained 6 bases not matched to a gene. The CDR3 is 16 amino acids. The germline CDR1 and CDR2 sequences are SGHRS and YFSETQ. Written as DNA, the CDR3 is TGCGCCAGCAGCTTGGACGGCGGGAGAGCCACAGATACGCAGTATTTT. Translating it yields CASSLDGGRATDTQYF.

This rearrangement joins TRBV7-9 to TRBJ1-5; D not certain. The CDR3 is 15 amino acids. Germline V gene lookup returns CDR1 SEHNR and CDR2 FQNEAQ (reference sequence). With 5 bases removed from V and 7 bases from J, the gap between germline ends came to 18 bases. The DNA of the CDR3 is TGTGCCAGCAGCCCCCTGGCCGGGCCGGGGCAGCCCCAGCATTTT. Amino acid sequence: CASSPLAGPGQPQHF.

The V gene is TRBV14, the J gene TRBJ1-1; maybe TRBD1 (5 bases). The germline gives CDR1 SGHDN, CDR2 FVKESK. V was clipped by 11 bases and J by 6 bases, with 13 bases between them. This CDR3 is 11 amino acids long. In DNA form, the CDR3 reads TGTGCCGTTCATTGGGGCGCTGAAGCTTTCTTT. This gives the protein CAVHWGAEAFF. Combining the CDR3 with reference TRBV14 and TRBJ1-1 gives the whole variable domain EAGVTQFPSHSVIEKGQTVTLRCDPISGHDNLYWYRRVMGKEIKFLLHFVKESKQDESGMPNNRFLAERTGGTYSTLKVQPAELEDSGVYFCAVHWGAEAFFGQGTRLTVV.